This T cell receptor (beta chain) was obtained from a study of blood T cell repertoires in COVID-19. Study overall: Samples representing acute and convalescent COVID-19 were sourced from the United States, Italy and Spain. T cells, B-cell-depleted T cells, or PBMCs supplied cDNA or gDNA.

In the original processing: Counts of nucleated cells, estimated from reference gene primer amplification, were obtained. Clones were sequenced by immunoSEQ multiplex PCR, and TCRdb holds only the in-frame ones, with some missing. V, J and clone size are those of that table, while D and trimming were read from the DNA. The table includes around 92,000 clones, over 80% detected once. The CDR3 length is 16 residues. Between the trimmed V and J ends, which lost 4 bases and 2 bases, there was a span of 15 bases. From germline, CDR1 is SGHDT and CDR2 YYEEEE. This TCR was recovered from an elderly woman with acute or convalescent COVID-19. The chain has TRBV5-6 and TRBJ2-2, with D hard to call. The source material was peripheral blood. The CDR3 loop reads CASSQVGRRNTGELFF. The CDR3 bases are TGTGCCAGCAGCCAGGTCGGCAGAAGAAACACCGGGGAGCTGTTTTTT.